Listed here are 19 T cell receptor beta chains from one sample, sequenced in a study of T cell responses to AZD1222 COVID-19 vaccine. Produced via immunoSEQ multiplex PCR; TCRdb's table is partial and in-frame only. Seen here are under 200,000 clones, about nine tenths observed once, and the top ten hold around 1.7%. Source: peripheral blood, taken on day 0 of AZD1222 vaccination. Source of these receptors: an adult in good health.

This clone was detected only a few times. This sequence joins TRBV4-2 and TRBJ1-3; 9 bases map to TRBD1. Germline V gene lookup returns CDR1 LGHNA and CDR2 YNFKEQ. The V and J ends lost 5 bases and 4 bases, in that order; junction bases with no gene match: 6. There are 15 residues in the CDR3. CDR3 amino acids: CASSGHRGRGNTIYF. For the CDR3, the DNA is TGTGCCAGCAGCGGACACAGGGGGCGCGGAAACACCATATATTTT.

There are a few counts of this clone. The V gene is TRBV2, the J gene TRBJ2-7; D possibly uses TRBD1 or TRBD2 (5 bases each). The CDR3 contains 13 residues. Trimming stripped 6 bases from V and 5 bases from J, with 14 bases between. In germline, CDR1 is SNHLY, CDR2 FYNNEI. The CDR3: CASSAGTENEQYF. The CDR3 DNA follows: TGTGCCAGCAGCGCTGGGACCGAGAACGAGCAGTACTTC.

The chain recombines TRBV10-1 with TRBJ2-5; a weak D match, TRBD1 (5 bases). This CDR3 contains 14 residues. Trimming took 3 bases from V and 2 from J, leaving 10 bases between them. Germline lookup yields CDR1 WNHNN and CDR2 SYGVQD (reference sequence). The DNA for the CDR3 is TGCGCCAGCAGTGATGCAGGGAAGCAAGAGACCCAGTACTTC. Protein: CASSDAGKQETQYF.

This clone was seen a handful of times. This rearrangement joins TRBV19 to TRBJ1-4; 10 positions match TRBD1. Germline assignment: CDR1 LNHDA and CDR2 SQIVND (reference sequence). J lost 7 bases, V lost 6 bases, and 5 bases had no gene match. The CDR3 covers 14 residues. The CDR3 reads CASRETGGGEKLFF. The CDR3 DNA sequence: TGTGCCAGTAGGGAGACAGGGGGCGGTGAAAAACTGTTTTTT.

The CDR3, as DNA: TGCGCCAGCAGCCAGAGGGCCGCTAGCGGGGGGACCCACACCGGGGAGCTGTTTTTT. It yields the protein CASSQRAASGGTHTGELFF. The chain combines TRBV4-3 with TRBJ2-2, with 11 bases lining up with TRBD2. Germline V gene lookup returns CDR1 LGHNA and CDR2 YSLEER. V lost 3 bases to trimming and J lost 3 bases; unmatched junction nucleotides: 12. The CDR3 extends over 19 amino acids.

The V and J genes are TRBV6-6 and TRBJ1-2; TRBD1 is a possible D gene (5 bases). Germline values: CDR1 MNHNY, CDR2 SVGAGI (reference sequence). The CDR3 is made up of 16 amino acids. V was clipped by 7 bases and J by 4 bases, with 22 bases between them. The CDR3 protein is CASISLQGNPFYGYTF. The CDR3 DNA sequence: TGTGCCAGCATCTCCCTGCAGGGTAATCCCTTCTATGGCTACACCTTC.

CDR3 nucleotide sequence: TGTGCCAGCAGCTGGGGTTCGCCGGGCTACACCTTC. Translating it yields CASSWGSPGYTF. The V call is TRBV7-9, the J call TRBJ1-2, with D unresolved. The CDR3 has 12 residues. V was shortened by 4 bases and J by 8 bases, with 11 bases between the two germline ends. Germline CDR1 is SEHNR and CDR2 is FQNEAQ (reference sequence).

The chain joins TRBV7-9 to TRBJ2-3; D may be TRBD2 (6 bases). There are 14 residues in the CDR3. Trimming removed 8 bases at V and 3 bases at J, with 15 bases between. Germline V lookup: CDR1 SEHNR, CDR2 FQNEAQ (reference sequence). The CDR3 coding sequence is TGTGCCAGCGGGGTGAGGAGGGGAACAGATACGCAGTATTTT. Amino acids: CASGVRRGTDTQYF.

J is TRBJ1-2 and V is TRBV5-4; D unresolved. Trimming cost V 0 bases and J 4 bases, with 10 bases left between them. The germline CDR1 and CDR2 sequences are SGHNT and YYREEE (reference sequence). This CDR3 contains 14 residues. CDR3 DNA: TGTGCCAGCAGCTTGGGCCCGGACGGCTATGGCTACACCTTC. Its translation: CASSLGPDGYGYTF.

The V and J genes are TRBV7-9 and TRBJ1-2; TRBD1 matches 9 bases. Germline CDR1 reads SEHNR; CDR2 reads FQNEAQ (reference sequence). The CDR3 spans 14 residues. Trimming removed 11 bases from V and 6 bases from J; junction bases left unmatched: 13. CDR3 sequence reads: CAVFPETGGHGYTF. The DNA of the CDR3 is TGTGCCGTATTCCCGGAGACAGGGGGTCATGGCTACACCTTC.

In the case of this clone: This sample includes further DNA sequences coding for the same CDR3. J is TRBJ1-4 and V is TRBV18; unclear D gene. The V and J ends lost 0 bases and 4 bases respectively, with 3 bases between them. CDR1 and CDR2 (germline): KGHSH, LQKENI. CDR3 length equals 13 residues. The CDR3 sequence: CASSPPLNEKLFF. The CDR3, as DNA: TGTGCCAGCTCACCACCGCTTAATGAAAAACTGTTTTTT. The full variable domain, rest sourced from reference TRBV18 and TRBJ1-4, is NAGVMQNPRHLVRRRGQEARLRCSPMKGHSHVYWYRQLPEEGLKFMVYLQKENIIDESGMPKERFSAEFPKEGPSILRIQQVVRGDSAAYFCASSPPLNEKLFFGSGTQLSVL.

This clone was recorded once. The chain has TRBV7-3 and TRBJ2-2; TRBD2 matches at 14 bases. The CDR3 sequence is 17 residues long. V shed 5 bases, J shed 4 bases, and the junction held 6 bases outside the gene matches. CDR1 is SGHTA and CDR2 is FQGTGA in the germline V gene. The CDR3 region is CASSQGLAGAITGELFF. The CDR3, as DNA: TGTGCCAGCAGCCAGGGACTAGCGGGAGCTATCACCGGGGAGCTGTTTTTT. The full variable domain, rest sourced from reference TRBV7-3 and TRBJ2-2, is GAGVSQTPSNKVTEKGKYVELRCDPISGHTALYWYRQSLGQGPEFLIYFQGTGAADDSGLPNDRFFAVRPEGSVSTLKIQRTERGDSAVYLCASSQGLAGAITGELFFGEGSRLTVL.

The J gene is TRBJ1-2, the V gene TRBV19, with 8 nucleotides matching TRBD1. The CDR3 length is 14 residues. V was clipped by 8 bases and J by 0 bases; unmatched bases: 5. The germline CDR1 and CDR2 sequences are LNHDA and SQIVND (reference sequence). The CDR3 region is CASADRATNYGYTF. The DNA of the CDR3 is TGTGCCAGTGCGGACAGGGCAACTAACTATGGCTACACCTTC.

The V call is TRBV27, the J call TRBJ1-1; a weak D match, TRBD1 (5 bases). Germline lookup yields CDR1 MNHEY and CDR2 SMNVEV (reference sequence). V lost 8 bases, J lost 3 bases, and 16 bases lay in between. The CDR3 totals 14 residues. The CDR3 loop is CASAAQGRDTEAFF. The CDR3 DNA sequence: TGTGCCAGCGCAGCTCAGGGCAGGGACACTGAAGCTTTCTTT.

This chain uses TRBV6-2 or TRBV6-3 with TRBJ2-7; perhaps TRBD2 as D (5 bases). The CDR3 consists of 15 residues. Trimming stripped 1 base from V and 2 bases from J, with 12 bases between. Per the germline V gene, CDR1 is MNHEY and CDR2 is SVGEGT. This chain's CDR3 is CASSYFIEGPYEQYF. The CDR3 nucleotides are TGTGCCAGCAGTTACTTTATTGAGGGCCCCTACGAGCAGTACTTC.

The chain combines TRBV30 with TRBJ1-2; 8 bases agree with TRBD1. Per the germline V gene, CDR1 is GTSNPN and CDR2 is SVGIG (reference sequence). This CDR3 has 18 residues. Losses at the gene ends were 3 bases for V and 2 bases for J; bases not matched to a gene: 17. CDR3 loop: CAWRPNFDRGLRNYGYTF. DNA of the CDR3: TGTGCCTGGAGACCGAATTTCGACAGGGGTCTTCGAAACTATGGCTACACCTTC.

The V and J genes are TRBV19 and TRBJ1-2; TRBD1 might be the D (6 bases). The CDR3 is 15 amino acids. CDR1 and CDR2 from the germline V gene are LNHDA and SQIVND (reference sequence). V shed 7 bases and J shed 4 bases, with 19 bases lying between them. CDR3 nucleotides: TGTGCCAGTAACCACGCCGGGACAAGCAGCTATGGCTACACCTTC. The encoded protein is CASNHAGTSSYGYTF.

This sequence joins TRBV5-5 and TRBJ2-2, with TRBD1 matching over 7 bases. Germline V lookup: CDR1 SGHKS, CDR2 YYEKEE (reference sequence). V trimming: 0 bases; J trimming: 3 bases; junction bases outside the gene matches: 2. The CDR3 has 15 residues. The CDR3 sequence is CASSLGRGYTGELFF. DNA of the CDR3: TGTGCCAGCAGCTTGGGCAGGGGGTACACCGGGGAGCTGTTTTTT.

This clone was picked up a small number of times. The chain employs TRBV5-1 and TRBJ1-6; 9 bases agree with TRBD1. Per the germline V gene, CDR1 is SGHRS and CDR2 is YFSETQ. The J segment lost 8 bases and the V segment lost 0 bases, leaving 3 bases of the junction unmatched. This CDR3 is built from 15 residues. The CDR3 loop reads CASSLGTGGHSPLHF. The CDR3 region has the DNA TGCGCCAGCAGCTTGGGAACAGGGGGCCATTCACCCCTCCACTTT. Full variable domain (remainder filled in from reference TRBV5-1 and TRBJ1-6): KAGVTQTPRYLIKTRGQQVTLSCSPISGHRSVSWYQQTPGQGLQFLFEYFSETQRNKGNFPGRFSGRQFSNSRSEMNVSTLELGDSALYLCASSLGTGGHSPLHFGNGTRLTVT.